This record concerns one T cell receptor (beta chain) sequence. The entry originates in a study of shared clonotypes between healthy human individuals. Naivety among CD8 cells was defined by CD45RO negativity and positive CCR7 selection, thereby excluding terminally differentiated effector memory CD45RA+ cells. Repertoires were generated with immunoSEQ multiplex PCR, while TCRdb's copy carries only in-frame clones and drops some. The repertoire consists of 550,000 to 750,000 clones, with around 95% occurring once and the leading ten covering 0.1% to 0.11%. The CDR3 consists of 16 residues. In germline, CDR1 is GTSNPN, CDR2 SVGIG (reference sequence). The ends lost 2 bases at V and 0 bases at J; junction bases unmatched: 7.

V is TRBV30 and J is TRBJ1-5; TRBD1 aligns across 7 bases. The sample consisted of naive CD8+ T cells sorted from blood. This TCR was recovered from a woman in her twenties or thirties in good health. CDR3 sequence reads: CAWSSGQPFSNQPQHF. The CDR3 DNA follows: TGTGCCTGGAGTTCGGGACAGCCCTTTAGCAATCAGCCCCAGCATTTT.